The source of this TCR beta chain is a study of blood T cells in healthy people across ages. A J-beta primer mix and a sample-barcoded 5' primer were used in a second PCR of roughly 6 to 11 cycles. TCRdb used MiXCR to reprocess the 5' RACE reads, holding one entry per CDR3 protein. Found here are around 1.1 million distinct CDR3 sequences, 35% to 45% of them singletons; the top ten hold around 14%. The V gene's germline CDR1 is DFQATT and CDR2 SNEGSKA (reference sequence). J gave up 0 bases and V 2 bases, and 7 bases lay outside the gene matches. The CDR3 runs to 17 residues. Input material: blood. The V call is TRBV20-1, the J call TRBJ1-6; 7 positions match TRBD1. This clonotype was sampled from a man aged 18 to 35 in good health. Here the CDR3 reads CSARRTGTDSYNSPLHF. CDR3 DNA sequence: TGCAGTGCTAGACGAACAGGGACAGACTCCTATAATTCACCCCTCCACTTT.